Detailed here is one T cell receptor (beta chain). These data originate in a study of blood T cell repertoires in COVID-19. For the study at large: Samples came from the United States, Italy and Spain, spanning acute and convalescent COVID-19. PBMCs, B-cell-depleted T cells, or T cells were the source of the cDNA or gDNA that made up the material.

As originally analysed: How many nucleated cells were present was estimated from reference gene primer amplification. Sequencing was performed with immunoSEQ multiplex PCR; in TCRdb, only in-frame clones are kept and a portion is missing. D and trimming were read from the DNA, whereas the V and J calls and clone size are those reported in that table. The repertoire holds fewer than 150,000 clones, with about 87% as singletons. The length of the CDR3 is 12 residues. The V and J ends lost 6 bases and 7 bases respectively, with 11 bases between them. CDR1 is KGHSH, CDR2 LQKENI, per germline. The TCR was taken from a woman over 75 with acute or convalescent COVID-19. The rearrangement uses TRBV18 and TRBJ2-3, with unresolved D. The specimen was peripheral blood. The CDR3 nucleotides read TGTGCCAGCTCCCACCCGGAGAATACGCAGTATTTT. Its protein is CASSHPENTQYF.